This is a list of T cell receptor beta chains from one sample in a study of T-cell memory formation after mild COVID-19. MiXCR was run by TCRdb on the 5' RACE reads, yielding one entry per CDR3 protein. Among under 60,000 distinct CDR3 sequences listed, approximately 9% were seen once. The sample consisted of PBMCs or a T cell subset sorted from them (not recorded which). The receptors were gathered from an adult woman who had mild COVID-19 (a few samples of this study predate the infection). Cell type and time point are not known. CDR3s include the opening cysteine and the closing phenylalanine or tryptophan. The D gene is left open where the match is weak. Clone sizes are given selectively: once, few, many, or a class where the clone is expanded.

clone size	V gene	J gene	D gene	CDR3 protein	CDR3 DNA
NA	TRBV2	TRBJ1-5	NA	CASSAVSGNQPQHF	TGTGCCAGCAGTGCCGTGTCGGGGAATCAGCCCCAGCATTTT
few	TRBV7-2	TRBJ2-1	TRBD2	CASSLELGLSYNEQFF	TGTGCCAGCAGCTTAGAGTTGGGACTATCCTACAATGAGCAGTTCTTC
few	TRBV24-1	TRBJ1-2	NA	CATSDRRQASNYGYTF	TGTGCCACCAGTGACCGACGACAGGCGTCTAACTATGGCTACACCTTC
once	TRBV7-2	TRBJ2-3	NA	CASSRDLTDTQYF	TGTGCCAGCAGTCGGGACCTCACAGATACGCAGTATTTT
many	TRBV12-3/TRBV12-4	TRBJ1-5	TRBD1	CASSYRGLGDQPQHF	TGTGCCAGCAGTTACAGGGGACTTGGGGATCAGCCCCAGCATTTT
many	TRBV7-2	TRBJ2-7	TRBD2	CASSPRWGWRESSEQYF	TGTGCCAGCAGCCCCCGGTGGGGTTGGCGGGAGTCTAGCGAGCAGTACTTC
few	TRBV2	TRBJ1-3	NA	CASSRDFGNTIYF	TGTGCCAGCAGTCGGGACTTCGGAAACACCATATATTTT
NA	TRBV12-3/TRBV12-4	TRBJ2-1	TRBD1	CASSLAKTGWGFEQFF	TGTGCCAGCAGTTTAGCGAAGACAGGGTGGGGATTTGAGCAGTTCTTC
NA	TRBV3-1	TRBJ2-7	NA	CASSPRQEFAREQYF	TGTGCCAGCAGCCCTCGACAGGAGTTCGCGCGCGAGCAGTACTTC
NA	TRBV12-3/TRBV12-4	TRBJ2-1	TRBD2	CASSLDGSGMGEQFF	TGTGCCAGCAGTTTAGATGGTAGCGGGATGGGAGAGCAGTTCTTC
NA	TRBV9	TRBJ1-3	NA	CASSVRTDGNTIYF	TGTGCCAGCAGCGTAAGGACAGACGGAAACACCATATATTTT
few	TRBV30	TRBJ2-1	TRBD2	CAWTGVASGVSYNEQFF	TGTGCCTGGACAGGTGTTGCTAGCGGGGTCTCCTACAATGAGCAGTTCTTC